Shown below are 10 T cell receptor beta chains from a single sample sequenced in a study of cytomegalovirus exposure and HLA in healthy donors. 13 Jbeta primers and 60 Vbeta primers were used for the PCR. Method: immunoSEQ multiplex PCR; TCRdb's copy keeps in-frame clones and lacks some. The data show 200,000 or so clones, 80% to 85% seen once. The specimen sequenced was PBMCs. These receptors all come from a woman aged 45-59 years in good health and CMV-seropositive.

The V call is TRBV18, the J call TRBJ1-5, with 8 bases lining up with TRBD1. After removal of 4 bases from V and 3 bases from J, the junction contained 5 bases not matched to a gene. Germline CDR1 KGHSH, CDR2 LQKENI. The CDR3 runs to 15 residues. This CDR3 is CASSLLGQDNQPQHF. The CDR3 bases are TGTGCCAGCTCACTTTTGGGACAGGACAATCAGCCCCAGCATTTT.

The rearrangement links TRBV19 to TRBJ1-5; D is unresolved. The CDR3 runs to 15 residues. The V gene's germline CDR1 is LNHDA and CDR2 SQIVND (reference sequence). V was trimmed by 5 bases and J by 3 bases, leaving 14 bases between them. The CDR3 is CASSPRQVNNQPQHF. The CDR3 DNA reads TGTGCCAGTAGTCCCCGACAAGTGAACAATCAGCCCCAGCATTTT.

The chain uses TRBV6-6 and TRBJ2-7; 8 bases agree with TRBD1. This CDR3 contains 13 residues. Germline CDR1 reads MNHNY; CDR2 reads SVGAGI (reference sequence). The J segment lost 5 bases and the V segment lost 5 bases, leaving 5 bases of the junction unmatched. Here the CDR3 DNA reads TGTGCCAGCAGTGCCAGGGGGCTAAACGAGCAGTACTTC. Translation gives CASSARGLNEQYF.

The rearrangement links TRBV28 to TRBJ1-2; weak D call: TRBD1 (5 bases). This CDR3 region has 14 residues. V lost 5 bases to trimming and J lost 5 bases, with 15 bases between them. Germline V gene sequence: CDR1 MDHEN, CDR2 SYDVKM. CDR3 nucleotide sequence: TGTGCCAGCAGTCCACTTGCAGGGTTATATGGCTACACCTTC. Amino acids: CASSPLAGLYGYTF.

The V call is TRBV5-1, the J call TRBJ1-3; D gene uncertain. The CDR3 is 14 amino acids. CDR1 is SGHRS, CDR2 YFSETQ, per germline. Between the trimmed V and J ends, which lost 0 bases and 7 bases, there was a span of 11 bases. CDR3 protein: CASSLGGSRNTIYF. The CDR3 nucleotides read TGCGCCAGCAGCTTGGGCGGCAGTCGGAACACCATATATTTT.

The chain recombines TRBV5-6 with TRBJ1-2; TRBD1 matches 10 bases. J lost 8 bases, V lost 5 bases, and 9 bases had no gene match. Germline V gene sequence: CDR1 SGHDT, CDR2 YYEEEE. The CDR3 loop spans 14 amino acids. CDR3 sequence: CASSPGQGSYGYTF. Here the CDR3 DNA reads TGTGCCAGCAGTCCGGGACAGGGGAGCTACGGCTACACCTTC.

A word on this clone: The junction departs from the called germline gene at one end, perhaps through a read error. The CDR3 region is CATQGQRSSGANGLTF. CDR3 sequence (DNA): TGTGCCACCCAGGGACAGCGGAGCTCTGGGGCCAACGGCCTGACTTTC. The chain is built from TRBV15 and TRBJ2-6; 7 bases line up with TRBD1. Per the germline V gene, CDR1 is LNHNV and CDR2 is YYDKDF (reference sequence). The CDR3 consists of 16 residues.

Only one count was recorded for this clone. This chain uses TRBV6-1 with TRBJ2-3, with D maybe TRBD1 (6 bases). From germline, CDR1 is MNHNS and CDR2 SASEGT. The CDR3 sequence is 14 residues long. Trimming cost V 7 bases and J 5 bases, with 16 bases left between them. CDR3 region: CASMSQGHLDTQYF. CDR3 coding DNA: TGTGCCAGCATGTCACAGGGCCATCTAGATACGCAGTATTTT.

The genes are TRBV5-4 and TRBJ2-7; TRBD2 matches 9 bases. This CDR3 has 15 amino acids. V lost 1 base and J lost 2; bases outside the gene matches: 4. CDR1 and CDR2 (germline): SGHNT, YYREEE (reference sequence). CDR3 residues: CASSLMREGPYEQYF. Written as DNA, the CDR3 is TGTGCCAGCAGCTTGATGCGGGAGGGCCCCTACGAGCAGTACTTC.

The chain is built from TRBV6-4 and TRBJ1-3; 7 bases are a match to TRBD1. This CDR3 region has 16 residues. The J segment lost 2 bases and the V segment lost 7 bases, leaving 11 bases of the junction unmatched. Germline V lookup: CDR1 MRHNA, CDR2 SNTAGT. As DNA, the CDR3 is TGTGCCAGCAACACGGACAGGCAGCCAACTGGAAACACCATATATTTT. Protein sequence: CASNTDRQPTGNTIYF.